This T cell receptor (beta chain) was sequenced for a study of cytomegalovirus exposure and HLA in healthy donors. Profiling relied on immunoSEQ multiplex PCR, and the TCRdb table lists in-frame clones only, not all of them. The sample has under 150,000 clones, more than 75% seen once. CDR1 MNHNS and CDR2 SASEGT come from the germline V gene. V lost 9 bases to trimming and J lost 1 base, with 6 bases between them. The CDR3 runs 12 residues. The sequence derives from a man aged 18 to 29 in good health and CMV-seropositive. The sample taken for sequencing was PBMCs. This sequence joins TRBV6-1 and TRBJ2-2; TRBD1 might be the D (5 bases). The DNA of the CDR3 is TGTGCCAGTACAGGGAACACCGGGGAGCTGTTTTTT. It codes for CASTGNTGELFF.